This passage covers 18 T cell receptor beta chains from one sample sequenced in a study of PD-1 blockade in mismatch repair-deficient tumors. This table comes from immunoSEQ multiplex PCR, and its TCRdb copy is limited to in-frame clones, with some not included. This sample has 50,000 to 75,000 clones; about 87% occur once, and the top ten carry more than 11%. This sample comprised peripheral blood, obtained 52 weeks after starting pembrolizumab. These receptor sequences come from an adult with mismatch repair-deficient cancer.

The chain is built from TRBV7-9 and TRBJ2-7; the D is unclear. Germline V gene sequence: CDR1 SEHNR, CDR2 FQNEAQ (reference sequence). Trimming cost V 5 bases and J 1 base, with 9 bases left between them. The CDR3 runs to 13 residues. Here the CDR3 reads CASSTSRSYEQYF. CDR3 in DNA: TGTGCCAGCAGCACCTCTAGGTCCTACGAGCAGTACTTC.

The chain is built from TRBV20-1 and TRBJ1-1; D remains unclear. V lost 6 bases and J lost 3, with 5 bases in between. Germline assignment: CDR1 DFQATT and CDR2 SNEGSKA (reference sequence). The CDR3 contains 10 residues. The CDR3 region is CSALHTEAFF. CDR3 in DNA: TGCAGTGCCCTCCACACTGAAGCTTTCTTT.

The V call is TRBV4-1, the J call TRBJ2-7, with D perhaps TRBD1 (6 bases). From germline, CDR1 is MGHRA and CDR2 YSYEKL. The length of the CDR3 is 14 residues. The ends were cut back, 2 bases at V and 0 bases at J, with 8 bases in the middle. The CDR3 region is CASSQPGVSYEQYF. The DNA of the CDR3 is TGCGCCAGCAGCCAACCAGGGGTCTCCTACGAGCAGTACTTC.

The chain uses TRBV19 and TRBJ2-7; the D call may be TRBD1 or TRBD2 (5 bases each). V shed 3 bases and J shed 1 base, with 13 bases lying between them. Germline values: CDR1 LNHDA, CDR2 SQIVND (reference sequence). This CDR3 comprises 15 residues. In DNA, the CDR3 is TGTGCCAGTAGTATTCGGAGAGGGGTTTCCTACGAGCAGTACTTC. Translation: CASSIRRGVSYEQYF.

The V call is TRBV30, the J call TRBJ1-5, with D possibly being TRBD1 (5 bases). The CDR3 has 13 amino acids. Germline V lookup: CDR1 GTSNPN, CDR2 SVGIG (reference sequence). V dropped 3 bases and J dropped 3 bases, with 9 bases sitting between them. The CDR3: CAWRAGINQPQHF. Written as DNA, the CDR3 is TGTGCCTGGAGGGCAGGGATCAATCAGCCCCAGCATTTT.

The rearrangement uses TRBV11-2 and TRBJ2-5; D gene ambiguous. The V gene lost 0 bases and the J gene lost 7 bases, with 15 bases spanning the gap. From germline, CDR1 is SGHAT and CDR2 FQNNGV. The CDR3 is made up of 15 amino acids. The CDR3 region has the DNA TGTGCCAGCAGCTTAGATCAGTCTTTCGGAGCGACCCAGTACTTC. Encoded protein: CASSLDQSFGATQYF.

This clone was counted only a few times. The CDR3 spells CATRKGDSYYGYTF. The CDR3 region has the DNA TGTGCCACCAGAAAGGGGGACAGCTACTATGGCTACACCTTC. This chain uses TRBV2 with TRBJ1-2, with 7 bases matching TRBD1. This CDR3 contains 14 residues. After removal of 10 bases from V and 3 bases from J, the junction contained 11 bases not matched to a gene. The germline V gene has CDR1 SNHLY and CDR2 FYNNEI.

V and J are TRBV7-2 and TRBJ2-7; 9 nucleotides align to TRBD1. Germline V gives CDR1 SGHTA, CDR2 FQGNSA. V lost 1 base, J lost 3 bases, and 4 bases stayed unmatched. The CDR3 runs 15 residues. The CDR3 bases are TGTGCCAGCAGCTTAGACCGGGACAGGGTCTACGAGCAGTACTTC. Translating it yields CASSLDRDRVYEQYF.

The rearrangement joins TRBV6-6 to TRBJ2-5, with unresolved D. CDR1 is MNHNY, CDR2 SVGAGI, per germline (reference sequence). The V end lost 1 base, the J end lost 2 bases, and 5 bases lay between the germline ends. The CDR3 has 13 amino acids. CDR3 sequence reads: CASSYYSQETQYF. The DNA of the CDR3 is TGTGCCAGCAGTTACTACAGTCAAGAGACCCAGTACTTC.

The chain is built from TRBV4-3 and TRBJ2-1; 7 bases match TRBD2. There are 16 residues in the CDR3. V lost 0 bases and J lost 0; bases outside the gene matches: 2. Germline CDR1 is LGHNA and CDR2 is YSLEER. For the CDR3, the DNA is TGCGCCAGCAGCCAAGAGCTAGCGGCCTCCTACAATGAGCAGTTCTTC. Translated: CASSQELAASYNEQFF.

The genes are TRBV11-2 and TRBJ2-7; 7 nucleotides agree with TRBD1. With V trimmed by 10 bases and J by 5 bases, 5 bases remained unmatched. Germline V gene lookup returns CDR1 SGHAT and CDR2 FQNNGV. There are 11 residues in the CDR3. Written as DNA, the CDR3 is TGTGCCATTTTGACAGGGAACGAGCAGTACTTC. Translating it yields CAILTGNEQYF.

The chain joins TRBV19 to TRBJ1-1, with 8 bases aligning to TRBD1. Germline CDR1 is LNHDA and CDR2 is SQIVND (reference sequence). The CDR3 runs 15 residues. With V trimmed by 3 bases and J by 6 bases, 9 bases remained unmatched. DNA for the CDR3: TGTGCCAGTAGTATCCCGACAGGGGTAGGGCCTGAAGCTTTCTTT. Translated, it gives CASSIPTGVGPEAFF.

This chain connects TRBV10-3 to TRBJ2-5; D is perhaps TRBD1 (5 bases). Per germline, CDR1 ENHRY and CDR2 SYGVKD. V lost 0 bases and J lost 0, with 11 bases in between. The CDR3 spans 16 residues. The CDR3 is CAISESTVFYQETQYF. The CDR3, as DNA: TGTGCCATCAGTGAGTCGACAGTTTTTTACCAAGAGACCCAGTACTTC.

The rearrangement uses TRBV10-2 and TRBJ2-7; D is unclear. Germline values: CDR1 WSHSY, CDR2 SAAADI. V lost 3 bases and J 3 bases, leaving 12 bases between the germline ends. The CDR3 spans 14 residues. CDR3 in DNA: TGCGCCAGCAGTGAAGCTGCGACGGTCTACGAGCAGTACTTC. It specifies CASSEAATVYEQYF.

This clone came up once. The chain couples TRBV5-1 to TRBJ2-7, with no clear D. This CDR3 spans 13 amino acids. Germline V CDR1 and CDR2: SGHRS, YFSETQ. The V and J ends lost 4 bases and 7 bases respectively, with 15 bases between them. The CDR3 region is CASSPQSSREQYF. CDR3 nucleotides: TGCGCCAGCAGCCCGCAGTCCTCGAGGGAGCAGTACTTC.

The chain has TRBV6-6 and TRBJ2-7; unclear D gene. Germline V gene data show CDR1 as MNHNY and CDR2 as SVGAGI (reference sequence). Between the trimmed V and J ends, which lost 2 bases and 0 bases, there was a span of 8 bases. CDR3 size: 14 residues. This chain's CDR3 is CASSYSQSSYEQYF. The CDR3 DNA follows: TGTGCCAGCAGTTACAGCCAAAGCTCCTACGAGCAGTACTTC.

The chain combines TRBV27 with TRBJ2-1; no reliable D call. The CDR3 sequence is 15 residues long. The V gene lost 7 bases and the J gene lost 5 bases, with 18 bases spanning the gap. Per germline, CDR1 MNHEY and CDR2 SMNVEV (reference sequence). CDR3 DNA: TGTGCCAGCAACCCCGGCCAAACCCACCACAATGAGCAGTTCTTC. This translates into CASNPGQTHHNEQFF.

This chain links TRBV14 with TRBJ2-3, with D tentatively TRBD2 (6 bases). Germline V gives CDR1 SGHDN, CDR2 FVKESK. V was clipped by 1 base and J by 2 bases, with 16 bases between them. The CDR3 spans 17 residues. DNA for the CDR3: TGTGCCAGCAGCCAAGCCATTAGCGGATTCTTCACAGATACGCAGTATTTT. It encodes CASSQAISGFFTDTQYF.